This record looks at one T cell receptor beta chain sequence and its context. This entry comes from a study of control samples from healthy donors and cancer patients. The table came from immunoSEQ multiplex PCR; TCRdb's copy has only in-frame clones and leaves some out. The table has 230,000 or so clones, 90% to 95% seen once. This clonotype originated in a man aged 50 or older in good health. Input material: blood.

CDR3 in amino acids: CASSQEQRNTGELFF. Written as DNA, the CDR3 is TGCGCCAGCAGCCAAGAACAGCGAAACACCGGGGAGCTGTTTTTT. The genes are TRBV4-1 and TRBJ2-2, with D hard to call. Germline V gene sequence: CDR1 MGHRA, CDR2 YSYEKL. V shed 0 bases and J shed 2 bases, with 7 bases lying between them. The CDR3 consists of 15 residues.